This TCR beta chain was identified during a study of T-cell memory formation after mild COVID-19. Whole-study findings and limits: Some SARS-CoV-2-responding clones were already detected in memory before infection. A balance of CD4 and CD8 characterized clones contracting day 15 to 85, whereas later expanders leaned CD4+.

A remark on this clonotype: The target antigen is unknown.

Using its own MiXCR run on the 5' RACE reads, TCRdb lists one record per CDR3 protein. This table has under 600,000 distinct CDR3 sequences, about 20% appearing once. The material sequenced was PBMCs or a T cell subset sorted from them (not recorded which). The receptor's source is an adult woman who had mild COVID-19 (a few samples of this study predate the infection). Cell type and time point are not known.

The CDR3 DNA reads as TGCGCCAGCAGCCACGGGGAGGGAAACATTCAGTACTTC. This encodes CASSHGEGNIQYF. The chain is built from TRBV4-1 and TRBJ2-4, with TRBD2 identical over 7 bases. There are 13 residues in the CDR3. Unmatched junction bases numbered 2, after V lost 3 bases and J lost 6 bases. Per germline, CDR1 MGHRA and CDR2 YSYEKL.